This entry lists 11 T cell receptor beta chains sequenced from one sample in a study of blood T cell repertoires in COVID-19. Method: immunoSEQ multiplex PCR; TCRdb's copy keeps in-frame clones and lacks some. The data contain 130,000 to 150,000 clones, more than 80% of them singletons. Sequencing input: peripheral blood. The receptor set was obtained from a human donor with acute or convalescent COVID-19. The donor label of this sample is uncertain.

The rearrangement joins TRBV6-5 to TRBJ1-2, with D tentatively TRBD1 (6 bases). Germline V gene data show CDR1 as MNHEY and CDR2 as SVGAGI. Trimming took off 4 bases at V and 0 bases at J, with 12 bases between the two ends. The CDR3 totals 15 residues. The CDR3 region has the DNA TGTGCCAGCAGTTCCCTTGACAGGTCTAACTATGGCTACACCTTC. Translating it yields CASSSLDRSNYGYTF.

As for this clone: The identical CDR3 is also encoded by other nucleotide sequences in the sample. The rearrangement links TRBV3-1 (or the pseudogene TRBV3-2) to TRBJ2-7, with D tentatively TRBD2 (5 bases). The V and J ends lost 4 bases and 7 bases respectively, with 8 bases between them. The CDR3 sequence is 11 residues long. Germline lookup yields CDR1 LGHDT and CDR2 YNNKEL (reference sequence). The CDR3 DNA is TGTGCCAGCAGCCCGGGGAATGAGCAGTACTTC. Translated: CASSPGNEQYF.

The V call is TRBV5-5, the J call TRBJ2-3; D might be TRBD2 (5 bases). Germline loops: CDR1 SGHKS, CDR2 YYEKEE (reference sequence). The length of the CDR3 is 16 residues. V lost 0 bases, J lost 2 bases, and 13 bases lay in between. CDR3 amino acids: CASSLEKDFPTDTQYF. The CDR3 coding sequence is TGTGCCAGCAGCTTGGAGAAGGACTTCCCCACAGATACGCAGTATTTT.

CDR3 residues: CATSAGLLNTDTQYF. In DNA form, the CDR3 reads TGTGCCACCAGTGCAGGCTTACTTAACACAGATACGCAGTATTTT. J is TRBJ2-3 and V is TRBV24-1; no reliable D call. CDR1 is KGHDR, CDR2 SFDVKD, per germline. The V end lost 5 bases, the J end lost 2 bases, and 13 bases lay between the germline ends. The CDR3 has 15 residues.

In its sample, this clone was seen a few times. The chain employs TRBV27 and TRBJ2-1; 8 positions match TRBD2. The CDR3 sequence is 14 residues long. Germline-derived CDR1 and CDR2 are MNHEY and SMNVEV (reference sequence). The V gene end was trimmed by 5 bases and the J gene end by 9 bases; junction bases not matched to a gene: 9. CDR3 nucleotides: TGTGCCAGCAGTCCTCCGGGACTAGTCGGTGAGCAGTTCTTC. The encoded protein is CASSPPGLVGEQFF.

This chain uses TRBV6-5 with TRBJ1-1; D possibly corresponds to TRBD1 (6 bases). From germline, CDR1 is MNHEY and CDR2 SVGAGI. CDR3 length: 12 residues. Between the trimmed V and J ends, which lost 6 bases and 7 bases, there was a span of 12 bases. The CDR3 loop reads CASRDRTLEAFF. The CDR3 nucleotides read TGTGCCAGCAGAGACAGGACCCTTGAAGCTTTCTTT.

The chain combines TRBV5-4 with TRBJ2-7; 8 bases map to TRBD1. The CDR3 sequence is 15 residues long. Germline V gives CDR1 SGHNT, CDR2 YYREEE (reference sequence). V was clipped by 3 bases and J by 5 bases; unmatched bases: 10. CDR3 sequence: CASSSRQGAEHEQYF. Here the CDR3 DNA reads TGTGCCAGCAGCTCCCGGCAGGGGGCTGAACACGAGCAGTACTTC.

This sequence joins TRBV3-1 (or the pseudogene TRBV3-2) and TRBJ1-5, with D maybe TRBD1 (5 bases). The CDR3 loop spans 17 amino acids. The germline V gene has CDR1 LGHDT and CDR2 YNNKEL (reference sequence). V was trimmed by 2 bases and J by 1 base, leaving 15 bases between them. CDR3: CASSQPRAGWSNQPQHF. DNA of the CDR3: TGTGCCAGCAGCCAACCCAGGGCAGGGTGGAGCAATCAGCCCCAGCATTTT.

The chain carries TRBV3-1 (or the pseudogene TRBV3-2) and TRBJ2-3; 14 bases are a match to TRBD2. Germline V CDR1 and CDR2: LGHDT, YNNKEL (reference sequence). This CDR3 is built from 20 residues. V lost 0 bases and J lost 0; bases outside the gene matches: 8. The CDR3 bases are TGTGCCAGCAGCCAAGATGGCGGACTAGCGGGGGGTTATAGCACAGATACGCAGTATTTT. As protein: CASSQDGGLAGGYSTDTQYF.

The chain links TRBV14 to TRBJ1-1; D is undetermined. V dropped 4 bases and J dropped 0 bases, with 18 bases sitting between them. Germline V gene lookup returns CDR1 SGHDN and CDR2 FVKESK. This CDR3 has 17 amino acids. Here the CDR3 reads CASSLNLGRYMNTEAFF. The DNA for the CDR3 is TGTGCCAGCAGCCTAAACCTGGGCCGCTACATGAACACTGAAGCTTTCTTT.

J is TRBJ1-2 and V is TRBV19; unclear D gene. The V gene's germline CDR1 is LNHDA and CDR2 SQIVND (reference sequence). The CDR3 extends over 10 amino acids. V was pared by 11 bases and J by 2 bases, with 6 bases between. CDR3 nucleotides: TGTGCCTCGTTCAACTATGGCTACACCTTC. Translating gives CASFNYGYTF.